A single sample is the source of the 4 T cell receptor beta chains below, sequenced in a study of blood T cell repertoires in COVID-19. Here immunoSEQ multiplex PCR was the method, and the copy in TCRdb shows in-frame clones only, minus some. In the table there are about 76,000 clones, 75% to 90% of which are singletons. The specimen was peripheral blood. All receptors come from a human donor in a cohort sampled during active COVID-19.

J is TRBJ2-3 and V is TRBV5-1, with D maybe TRBD1 (5 bases). V lost 0 bases and J lost 5, with 13 bases in between. The CDR3 is 15 amino acids. The germline CDR1 and CDR2 sequences are SGHRS and YFSETQ. The CDR3 nucleotides are TGCGCCAGCAGCTTGGAAGGGAAAGGACAAGATACGCAGTATTTT. It is translated as CASSLEGKGQDTQYF.

V and J are TRBV9 and TRBJ2-3, with TRBD1 matching 9 bases. This CDR3 comprises 15 residues. J lost 3 bases, V lost 0 bases, and 2 bases had no gene match. Germline V gene data show CDR1 as SGDLS and CDR2 as YYNGEE. CDR3 in amino acids: CASSVDRGRTDTQYF. The CDR3, as DNA: TGTGCCAGCAGCGTAGACAGGGGGCGAACAGATACGCAGTATTTT.

This clone occurred once. This chain joins TRBV9 and TRBJ2-3, with D perhaps TRBD2 (6 bases). Germline CDR1 reads SGDLS; CDR2 reads YYNGEE. This CDR3 has 17 residues. Trimming removed 3 bases at V and 4 bases at J, with 21 bases between. The CDR3, as DNA: TGTGCCAGCAGCGCCTTAAGTCCGGGGGAGCACGCAGATACGCAGTATTTT. Protein sequence: CASSALSPGEHADTQYF.

Points on this clone: Germline is not matched at one junction end, which may reflect a read error. The chain joins TRBV30 to TRBJ1-4; maybe TRBD1 (6 bases). From germline, CDR1 is GTSNPN and CDR2 SVGIG (reference sequence). The CDR3 is 10 amino acids. The CDR3 coding sequence is TGTGCCTGGGGGGGGGACACTCCTAGGTTT. Its translation is CAWGGDTPRF. Based on the CDR3 plus reference TRBV30 and TRBJ1-4, the full variable domain is SQTIHQWPATLVQPVGSPLSLECTVEGTSNPNLYWYRQAAGRGLQLLFYSVGIGQISSEVPQNLSASRPQDRQFILSSKKLLLSDSGFYLCAWGGDTPRFGSGTQLSVL.